Following are 8 T cell receptor beta chains from one sample sequenced in a study of blood T cell repertoires in COVID-19. Here immunoSEQ multiplex PCR was the method, and the copy in TCRdb shows in-frame clones only, minus some. The sample carries some 290,000 clones, around 86% recorded once. Material for sequencing was peripheral blood. These receptor sequences come from a woman aged 55-69 years with active or convalescent COVID-19.

The V call is TRBV7-3, the J call TRBJ2-7; D is unclear. V shed 2 bases and J shed 1 base, with 6 bases lying between them. CDR1 SGHTA and CDR2 FQGTGA come from the germline V gene. This CDR3 has 13 amino acids. The CDR3 nucleotides are TGTGCCAGCAGCTTACCCGGGTCCTACGAGCAGTACTTC. As protein: CASSLPGSYEQYF.

The chain is built from TRBV4-1 and TRBJ2-4; D is undetermined. Germline CDR1 and CDR2: MGHRA and YSYEKL. Deletions cut 5 bases from V and 0 bases from J, with 11 bases between. The CDR3 is 15 residues long. The CDR3 DNA reads as TGCGCCAGCAGCTGGGCGCCTCTAGCCAAAAACATTCAGTACTTC. It translates to CASSWAPLAKNIQYF.

This clone was detected only a few times. The chain links TRBV5-4 to TRBJ2-7; 7 bases map to TRBD1. In germline, CDR1 is SGHNT, CDR2 YYREEE (reference sequence). The CDR3 extends over 14 amino acids. J lost 2 bases, V lost 1 base, and 3 bases had no gene match. CDR3 sequence reads: CASSLRQGAYEQYF. CDR3 coding DNA: TGTGCCAGCAGCTTGAGGCAGGGGGCCTACGAGCAGTACTTC.

This chain uses TRBV27 with TRBJ1-2; 7 bases line up with TRBD1. The length of the CDR3 is 12 residues. Trimming cost V 3 bases and J 13 bases; bases outside gene matches: 8. Looked up from germline, CDR1 is MNHEY and CDR2 is SMNVEV (reference sequence). The chain's CDR3 is CASSFPTGRPTF. Here the CDR3 DNA reads TGTGCCAGCAGTTTCCCGACAGGGAGGCCCACCTTC.

Written as DNA, the CDR3 is TGTGCCAGCAGCTCGAGCGCGGACACAGATACGCAGTATTTT. As protein: CASSSSADTDTQYF. The chain carries TRBV5-4 and TRBJ2-3; no reliable D call. Trimming took off 3 bases at V and 2 bases at J, with 10 bases between the two ends. This CDR3 spans 14 amino acids. Germline CDR1 and CDR2: SGHNT and YYREEE (reference sequence).

This rearrangement joins TRBV7-3 to TRBJ2-2, with 11 bases fitting TRBD1. Germline V gene lookup returns CDR1 SGHTA and CDR2 FQGTGA. CDR3 size: 14 residues. J was trimmed by 10 bases and V by 3 bases; bases with no gene match: 4. Here the CDR3 reads CASSLGTGGLELFF. The CDR3 nucleotides are TGTGCCAGCAGCTTGGGGACAGGGGGATTGGAGCTGTTTTTT.

V is TRBV27 and J is TRBJ2-1; D is possibly TRBD2 (5 bases). CDR3 length equals 15 residues. Germline V gene sequence: CDR1 MNHEY, CDR2 SMNVEV (reference sequence). V was cut by 6 bases and J by 1 base, with 13 bases left in between. The CDR3 coding sequence is TGTGCCAGCAGCCAGAGGGATGGGTCCTACAATGAGCAGTTCTTC. This translates into CASSQRDGSYNEQFF.

The genes are TRBV6-5 and TRBJ1-1; 7 bases match TRBD1. V was clipped by 0 bases and J by 3 bases; unmatched bases: 4. The CDR3 covers 15 residues. Germline CDR1 MNHEY, CDR2 SVGAGI. The CDR3 sequence is CASSYSLRGHTEAFF. The CDR3 DNA reads TGTGCCAGCAGTTACTCCTTGAGGGGGCACACTGAAGCTTTCTTT.